The rows below give T cell receptor beta chains drawn from one sample of a study of blood T cells in healthy people across ages. TCRdb fed the 5' RACE reads into MiXCR, producing one record per CDR3 protein. The sample lists some 1.5 million distinct CDR3 sequences, 40% to 45% occurring once. Sequenced sample: blood. Receptor source: a woman aged 18 to 35 in good health. Each CDR3 is given with its conserved first and last residue. The D gene is left open where the match is weak. Clone size is stated in some rows and not others, as once, few, many or a class when expanded.

d_gene: -; j_gene: TRBJ1-2; v_gene: TRBV28; abundance: many; CDR3nt: TGTGCCAGCAGAGGACCGGATCGTGGCTACACCTTC; CDR3aa: CASRGPDRGYTF
d_gene: TRBD1; j_gene: TRBJ1-5; v_gene: TRBV6-6; abundance: few; CDR3nt: TGTGCCAGCAGTTACCACGGGACAGGGGCCCCTTTTAGGCCCCAGCATTTT; CDR3aa: CASSYHGTGAPFRPQHF
d_gene: TRBD2; j_gene: TRBJ2-5; v_gene: TRBV7-2; abundance: -; CDR3nt: TGTGCCAGCAGCTTGCCCGGGGGGTCAGAGACCCAGTACTTC; CDR3aa: CASSLPGGSETQYF
d_gene: TRBD1; j_gene: TRBJ1-5; v_gene: TRBV20-1; abundance: -; CDR3nt: TGCAGTGCTACCCACCAGGGGGCAAAGCCCCAGCATTTT; CDR3aa: CSATHQGAKPQHF
d_gene: -; j_gene: TRBJ1-2; v_gene: TRBV4-3; abundance: -; CDR3nt: TGCGCCAGCAGCCGCACACTCTCTAACTATGGCTACACCTTC; CDR3aa: CASSRTLSNYGYTF
d_gene: TRBD2; j_gene: TRBJ2-3; v_gene: TRBV7-2; abundance: -; CDR3nt: TGTGCCAGCAGCCCCAGAGGGACTAACACAGATACGCAGTATTTT; CDR3aa: CASSPRGTNTDTQYF
d_gene: -; j_gene: TRBJ2-3; v_gene: TRBV7-3; abundance: -; CDR3nt: TGTGCCAGCAGCTCCAATTCAGCAGATACGCAGTATTTT; CDR3aa: CASSSNSADTQYF
d_gene: -; j_gene: TRBJ2-1; v_gene: TRBV29-1; abundance: -; CDR3nt: TGCAGCGTTGGTGGATTCAAAGAGACCCAGTTCTTC; CDR3aa: CSVGGFKETQFF
d_gene: -; j_gene: TRBJ1-1; v_gene: TRBV28; abundance: -; CDR3nt: TGTGCCAGCACCTCCTCTCCAGGGGTCACTGAAGCTTTCTTT; CDR3aa: CASTSSPGVTEAFF
d_gene: -; j_gene: TRBJ2-3; v_gene: TRBV29-1; abundance: -; CDR3nt: TGCAGCGTTGGACAGAGCACAGATACGCAGTATTTT; CDR3aa: CSVGQSTDTQYF
d_gene: TRBD1; j_gene: TRBJ1-2; v_gene: TRBV25-1; abundance: -; CDR3nt: TGTGCCAGCAGTGTCCCCGGGACAGGGGAAACCAATAACTATGGCTACACCTTC; CDR3aa: CASSVPGTGETNNYGYTF
d_gene: -; j_gene: TRBJ2-5; v_gene: TRBV7-9; abundance: -; CDR3nt: TGTGCCAGCAGCACCATTATCGAGACCCAGTACTTC; CDR3aa: CASSTIIETQYF
d_gene: TRBD1; j_gene: TRBJ2-7; v_gene: TRBV12-3/TRBV12-4; abundance: -; CDR3nt: TGTGCCAGCAGTATTCGGGACAGATCTTACAATGAGCAGTACTTC; CDR3aa: CASSIRDRSYNEQYF
d_gene: -; j_gene: TRBJ2-2; v_gene: TRBV10-1; abundance: -; CDR3nt: TGCGCCAGCAGGGTTCCCCGTACAGGGTACACCGGGGAGCTGTTTTTT; CDR3aa: CASRVPRTGYTGELFF
d_gene: TRBD2; j_gene: TRBJ2-1; v_gene: TRBV5-1; abundance: -; CDR3nt: TGCGCCAGCGGGATAGCGGGAAACAATGAGCAGTTCTTC; CDR3aa: CASGIAGNNEQFF
d_gene: -; j_gene: TRBJ2-1; v_gene: TRBV7-2; abundance: few; CDR3nt: TGTGCCAGCAGCACAAGCGGAACTATCTCCTACAATGAGCAGTTCTTC; CDR3aa: CASSTSGTISYNEQFF
d_gene: TRBD1; j_gene: TRBJ1-5; v_gene: TRBV27; abundance: few; CDR3nt: TGTGCCAGCAGTTTATATACAGGGGCTCACAATCAGCCCCAGCATTTT; CDR3aa: CASSLYTGAHNQPQHF
d_gene: -; j_gene: TRBJ1-1; v_gene: TRBV12-5; abundance: few; CDR3nt: TGTGCTAGTGGTTGGGATCACAGTGAAGCTTTCTTT; CDR3aa: CASGWDHSEAFF
d_gene: TRBD2; j_gene: TRBJ2-1; v_gene: TRBV15; abundance: -; CDR3nt: TGTGCCACCAGCAGGACCGGGACTAGCGTCAATGAGCAGTTCTTC; CDR3aa: CATSRTGTSVNEQFF
d_gene: -; j_gene: TRBJ1-2; v_gene: TRBV4-1; abundance: -; CDR3nt: TGCGCCAGCAGACAAGATGTGGCAGGGGCCCTCTATGGCTACACCTTC; CDR3aa: CASRQDVAGALYGYTF
d_gene: TRBD2; j_gene: TRBJ2-3; v_gene: TRBV10-3; abundance: -; CDR3nt: TGTGCCATCAGCCGAGGTGGACTAGCAGGAGCAGATACGCAGTATTTT; CDR3aa: CAISRGGLAGADTQYF
d_gene: -; j_gene: TRBJ1-2; v_gene: TRBV3-1; abundance: few; CDR3nt: TGTGCCAGCAGCCGTGGAATCGGGGGCTACACCTTC; CDR3aa: CASSRGIGGYTF
d_gene: -; j_gene: TRBJ2-3; v_gene: TRBV7-9; abundance: few; CDR3nt: TGTGCCAGCAGCTACAAAAGGGGGGTGACCACAGATACGCAGTATTTT; CDR3aa: CASSYKRGVTTDTQYF
d_gene: -; j_gene: TRBJ1-1; v_gene: TRBV5-1; abundance: -; CDR3nt: TGCGCCAGCAGCCCAGGGTTCCCGATGAACACTGAAGCTTTCTTT; CDR3aa: CASSPGFPMNTEAFF
d_gene: -; j_gene: TRBJ2-1; v_gene: TRBV7-9; abundance: few; CDR3nt: TGTGCCAGCAGCCCGCGGCTCTCCTACAATGAGCAGTTCTTC; CDR3aa: CASSPRLSYNEQFF
d_gene: TRBD2; j_gene: TRBJ2-2; v_gene: TRBV28; abundance: -; CDR3nt: TGTGCCAGCAGTCCCCGACTAGCGGGAGTGAGCGGGGAGCTGTTTTTT; CDR3aa: CASSPRLAGVSGELFF